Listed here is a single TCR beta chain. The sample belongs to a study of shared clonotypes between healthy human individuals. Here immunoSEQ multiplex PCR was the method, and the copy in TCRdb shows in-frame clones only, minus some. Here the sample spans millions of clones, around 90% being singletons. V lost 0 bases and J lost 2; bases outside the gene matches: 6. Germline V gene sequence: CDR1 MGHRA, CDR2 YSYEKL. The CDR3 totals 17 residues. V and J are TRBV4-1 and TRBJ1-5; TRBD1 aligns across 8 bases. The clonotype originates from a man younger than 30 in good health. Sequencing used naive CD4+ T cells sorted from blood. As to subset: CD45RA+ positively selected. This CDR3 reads CASSQESQGAGNQPQHF. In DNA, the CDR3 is TGCGCCAGCAGCCAAGAATCGCAGGGGGCAGGCAATCAGCCCCAGCATTTT.